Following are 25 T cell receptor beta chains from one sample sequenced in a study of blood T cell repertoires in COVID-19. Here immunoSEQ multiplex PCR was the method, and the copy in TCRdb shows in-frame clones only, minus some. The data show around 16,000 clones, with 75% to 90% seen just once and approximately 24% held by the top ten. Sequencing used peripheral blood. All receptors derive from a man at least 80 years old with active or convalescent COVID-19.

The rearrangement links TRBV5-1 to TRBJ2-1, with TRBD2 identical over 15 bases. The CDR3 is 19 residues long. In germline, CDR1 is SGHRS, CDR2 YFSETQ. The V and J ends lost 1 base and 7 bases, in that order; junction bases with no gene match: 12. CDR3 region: CASSLIGLAGGQSENEQFF. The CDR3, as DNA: TGCGCCAGCAGCTTGATAGGACTAGCGGGGGGGCAGTCTGAGAATGAGCAGTTCTTC.

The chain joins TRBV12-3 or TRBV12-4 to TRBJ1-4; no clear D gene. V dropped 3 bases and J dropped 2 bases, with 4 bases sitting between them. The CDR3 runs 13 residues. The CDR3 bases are TGTGCCAGCAGTTTGGAGACTAATGAAAAACTGTTTTTT. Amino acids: CASSLETNEKLFF.

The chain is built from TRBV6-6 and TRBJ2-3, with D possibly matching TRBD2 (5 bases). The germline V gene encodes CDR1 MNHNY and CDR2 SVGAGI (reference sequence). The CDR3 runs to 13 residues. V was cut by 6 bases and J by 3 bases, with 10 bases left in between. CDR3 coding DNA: TGTGCCAGCAGCGCTGGACTTACAGATACGCAGTATTTT. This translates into CASSAGLTDTQYF.

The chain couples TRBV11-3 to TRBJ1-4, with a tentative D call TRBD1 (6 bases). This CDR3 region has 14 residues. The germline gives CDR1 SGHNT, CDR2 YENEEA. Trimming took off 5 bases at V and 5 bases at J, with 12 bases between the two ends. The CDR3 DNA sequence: TGTGCCAGCAGCACGAGGGGGAACAATGAAAAACTGTTTTTT. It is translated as CASSTRGNNEKLFF.

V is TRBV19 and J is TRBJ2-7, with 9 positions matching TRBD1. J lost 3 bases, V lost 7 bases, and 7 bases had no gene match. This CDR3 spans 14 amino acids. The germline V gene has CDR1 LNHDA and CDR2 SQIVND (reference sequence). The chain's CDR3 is CASKGTGQNYEQYF. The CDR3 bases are TGTGCCAGTAAGGGGACAGGGCAAAACTACGAGCAGTACTTC.

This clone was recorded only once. CDR3 sequence: CASIQGFSAEAFF. The CDR3 region has the DNA TGTGCCAGCATTCAGGGGTTTAGCGCTGAAGCTTTCTTT. The chain is built from TRBV6-1 and TRBJ1-1; tentative D call: TRBD1 (6 bases). The CDR3 length is 13 residues. In germline, CDR1 is MNHNS, CDR2 SASEGT. Trimming shortened V by 7 bases and J by 6 bases, and 15 bases separated the two germline ends.

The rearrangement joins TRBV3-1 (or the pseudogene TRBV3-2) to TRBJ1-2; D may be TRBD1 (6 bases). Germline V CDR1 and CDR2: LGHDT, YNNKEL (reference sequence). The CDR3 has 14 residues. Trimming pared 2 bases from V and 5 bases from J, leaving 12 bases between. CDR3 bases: TGTGCCAGCAGCCAAAGGGGCAGGGGATATGGCTACACCTTC. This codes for CASSQRGRGYGYTF.

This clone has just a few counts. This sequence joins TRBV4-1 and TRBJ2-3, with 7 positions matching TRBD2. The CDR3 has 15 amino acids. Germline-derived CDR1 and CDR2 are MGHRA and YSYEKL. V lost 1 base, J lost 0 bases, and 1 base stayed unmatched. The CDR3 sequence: CASSQGGGSTDTQYF. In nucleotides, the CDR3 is TGCGCCAGCAGCCAAGGCGGGGGAAGCACAGATACGCAGTATTTT.

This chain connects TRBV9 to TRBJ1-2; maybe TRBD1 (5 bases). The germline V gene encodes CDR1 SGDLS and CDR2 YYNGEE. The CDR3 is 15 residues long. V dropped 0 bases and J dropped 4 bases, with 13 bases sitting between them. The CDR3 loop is CASSVATGGGYGYTF. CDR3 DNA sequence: TGTGCCAGCAGCGTAGCTACGGGGGGTGGCTATGGCTACACCTTC.

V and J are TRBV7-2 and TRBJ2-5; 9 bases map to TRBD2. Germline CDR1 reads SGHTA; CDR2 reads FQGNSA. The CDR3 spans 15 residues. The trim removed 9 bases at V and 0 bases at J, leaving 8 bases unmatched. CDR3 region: CASIAGALYQETQYF. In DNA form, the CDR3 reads TGTGCCAGTATAGCGGGGGCCCTGTACCAAGAGACCCAGTACTTC.

The CDR3 coding sequence is TGTGCCAGCTCACCAGTTAAGGCGGGGGGGCCAACAGATACGCAGTATTTT. This codes for CASSPVKAGGPTDTQYF. The chain combines TRBV18 with TRBJ2-3, with 9 nucleotides matching TRBD2. Germline values: CDR1 KGHSH, CDR2 LQKENI. J was trimmed by 3 bases and V by 2 bases; bases with no gene match: 9. This CDR3 is 17 amino acids long. The variable domain in full, completed from reference TRBV18 and TRBJ2-3, reads NAGVMQNPRHLVRRRGQEARLRCSPMKGHSHVYWYRQLPEEGLKFMVYLQKENIIDESGMPKERFSAEFPKEGPSILRIQQVVRGDSAAYFCASSPVKAGGPTDTQYFGPGTRLTVL.

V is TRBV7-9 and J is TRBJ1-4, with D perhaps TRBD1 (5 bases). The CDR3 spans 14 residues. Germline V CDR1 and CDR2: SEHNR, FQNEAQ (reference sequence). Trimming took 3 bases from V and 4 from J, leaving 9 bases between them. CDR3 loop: CASSLGGDNEKLFF. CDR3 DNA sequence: TGTGCCAGCAGCTTGGGGGGAGATAATGAAAAACTGTTTTTT. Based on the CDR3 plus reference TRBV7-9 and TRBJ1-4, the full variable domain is DTGVSQNPRHKITKRGQNVTFRCDPISEHNRLYWYRQTLGQGPEFLTYFQNEAQLEKSRLLSDRFSAERPKGSFSTLEIQRTEQGDSAMYLCASSLGGDNEKLFFGSGTQLSVL.

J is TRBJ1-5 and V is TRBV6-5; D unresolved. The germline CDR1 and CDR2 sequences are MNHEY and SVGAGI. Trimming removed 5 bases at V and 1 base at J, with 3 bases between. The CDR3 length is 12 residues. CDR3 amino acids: CASSQSNQPQHF. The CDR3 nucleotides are TGTGCCAGCAGTCAAAGCAATCAGCCCCAGCATTTT.

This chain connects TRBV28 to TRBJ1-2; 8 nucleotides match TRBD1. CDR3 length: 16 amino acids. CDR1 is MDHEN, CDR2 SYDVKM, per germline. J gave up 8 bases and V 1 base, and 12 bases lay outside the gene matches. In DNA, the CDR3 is TGTGCCAGCAGTTTATACGGACAGGGCCCCGGGGGAGGCTACACCTTC. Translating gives CASSLYGQGPGGGYTF.

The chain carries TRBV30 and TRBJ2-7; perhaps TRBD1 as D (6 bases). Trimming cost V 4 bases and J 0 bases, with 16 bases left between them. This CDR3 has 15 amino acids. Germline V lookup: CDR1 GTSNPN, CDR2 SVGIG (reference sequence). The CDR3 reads CAWTPSGHSSYEQYF. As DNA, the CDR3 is TGTGCCTGGACCCCATCGGGACATAGCTCCTACGAGCAGTACTTC.

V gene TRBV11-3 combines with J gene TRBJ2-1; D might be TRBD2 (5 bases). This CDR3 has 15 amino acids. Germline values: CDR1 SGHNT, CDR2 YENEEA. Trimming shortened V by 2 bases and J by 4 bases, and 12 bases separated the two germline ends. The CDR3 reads CASSLTWSGYNEQFF. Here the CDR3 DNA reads TGTGCCAGCAGCTTAACGTGGTCGGGATACAATGAGCAGTTCTTC.

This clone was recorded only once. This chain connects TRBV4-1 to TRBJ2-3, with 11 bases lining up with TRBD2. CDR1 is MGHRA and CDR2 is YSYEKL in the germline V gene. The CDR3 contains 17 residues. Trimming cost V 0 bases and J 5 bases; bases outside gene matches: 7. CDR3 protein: CASSQEITSGGGDTQYF. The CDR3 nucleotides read TGCGCCAGCAGCCAAGAGATAACTAGCGGGGGAGGAGATACGCAGTATTTT.

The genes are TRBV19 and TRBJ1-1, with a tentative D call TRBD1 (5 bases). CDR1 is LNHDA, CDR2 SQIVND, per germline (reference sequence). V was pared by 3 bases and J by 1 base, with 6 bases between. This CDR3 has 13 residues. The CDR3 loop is CASSIGANTEAFF. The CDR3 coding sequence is TGTGCCAGTAGTATTGGGGCGAACACTGAAGCTTTCTTT.

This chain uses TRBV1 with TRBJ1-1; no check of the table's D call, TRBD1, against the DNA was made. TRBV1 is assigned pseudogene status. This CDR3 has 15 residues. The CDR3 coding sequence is TGCACCAGCAGCCTTTACAGGGGGCTAAACACTGAAGCTTTCTTT. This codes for CTSSLYRGLNTEAFF.

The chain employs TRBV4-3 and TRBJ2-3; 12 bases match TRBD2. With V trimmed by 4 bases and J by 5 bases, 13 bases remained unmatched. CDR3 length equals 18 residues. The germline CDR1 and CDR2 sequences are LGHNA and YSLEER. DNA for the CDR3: TGCGCCAGCAGCCTCCAACCCTTCCTAGCGGGGGGGGGAGATACGCAGTATTTT. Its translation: CASSLQPFLAGGGDTQYF.

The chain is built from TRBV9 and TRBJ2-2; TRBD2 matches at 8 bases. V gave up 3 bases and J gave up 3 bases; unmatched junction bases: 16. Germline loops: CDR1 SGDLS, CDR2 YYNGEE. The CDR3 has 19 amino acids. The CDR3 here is CASSATPSLAGRYTGELFF. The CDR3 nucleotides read TGTGCCAGCAGCGCGACCCCCTCTTTAGCGGGGAGATACACCGGGGAGCTGTTTTTT.

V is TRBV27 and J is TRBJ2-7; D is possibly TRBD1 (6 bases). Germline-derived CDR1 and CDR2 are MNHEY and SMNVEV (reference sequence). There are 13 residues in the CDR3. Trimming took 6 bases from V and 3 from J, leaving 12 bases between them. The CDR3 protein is CASSPDSIYEQYF. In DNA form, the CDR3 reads TGTGCCAGCAGCCCGGACAGCATCTACGAGCAGTACTTC.

The CDR3 DNA reads TGTGCCAGCAAGGAGTTAGCGGGGGGCACTAGCTCCTACAATGAGCAGTTCTTC. This translates into CASKELAGGTSSYNEQFF. The chain has TRBV7-8 and TRBJ2-1, with 10 bases lining up with TRBD2. This CDR3 comprises 18 residues. Germline V gene lookup returns CDR1 SGHVS and CDR2 FQNEAQ. V dropped 7 bases and J dropped 0; count of bases not matched to a gene: 12. Filled out from reference TRBV7-8 and TRBJ2-1, the complete variable domain reads GAGVSQSPRYKVAKRGQDVALRCDPISGHVSLFWYQQALGQGPEFLTYFQNEAQLDKSGLPSDRFFAERPEGSVSTLKIQRTQQEDSAVYLCASKELAGGTSSYNEQFFGPGTRLTVL.

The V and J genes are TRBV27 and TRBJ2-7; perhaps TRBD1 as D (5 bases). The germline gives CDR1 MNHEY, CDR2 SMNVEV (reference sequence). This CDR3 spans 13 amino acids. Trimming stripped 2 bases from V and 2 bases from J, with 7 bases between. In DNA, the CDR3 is TGTGCCAGCAGTTTAACAGGTCCCTACGAGCAGTACTTC. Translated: CASSLTGPYEQYF.

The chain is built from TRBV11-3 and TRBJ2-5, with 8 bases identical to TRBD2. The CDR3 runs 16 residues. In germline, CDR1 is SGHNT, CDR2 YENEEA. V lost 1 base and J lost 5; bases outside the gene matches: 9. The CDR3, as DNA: TGTGCCAGCAGCTTAGTCTCGGGGGGGCCGGTTGAGACCCAGTACTTC. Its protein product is CASSLVSGGPVETQYF.